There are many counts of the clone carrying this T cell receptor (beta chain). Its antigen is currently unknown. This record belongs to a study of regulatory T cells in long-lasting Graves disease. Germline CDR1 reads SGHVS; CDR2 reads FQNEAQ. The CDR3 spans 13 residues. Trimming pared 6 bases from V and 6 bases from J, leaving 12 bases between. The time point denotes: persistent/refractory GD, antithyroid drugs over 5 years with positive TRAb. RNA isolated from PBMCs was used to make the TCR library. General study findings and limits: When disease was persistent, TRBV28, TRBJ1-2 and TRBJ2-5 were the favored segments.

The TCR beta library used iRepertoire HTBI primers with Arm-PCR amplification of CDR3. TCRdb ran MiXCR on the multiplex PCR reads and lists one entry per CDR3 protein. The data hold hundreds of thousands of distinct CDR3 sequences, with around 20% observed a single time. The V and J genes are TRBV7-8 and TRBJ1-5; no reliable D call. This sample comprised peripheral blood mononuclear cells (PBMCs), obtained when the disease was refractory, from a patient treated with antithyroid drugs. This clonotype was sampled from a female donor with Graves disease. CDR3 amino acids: CASRRTELQPQHF. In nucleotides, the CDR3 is TGTGCCAGCAGACGGACGGAGCTTCAGCCCCAGCATTTT.